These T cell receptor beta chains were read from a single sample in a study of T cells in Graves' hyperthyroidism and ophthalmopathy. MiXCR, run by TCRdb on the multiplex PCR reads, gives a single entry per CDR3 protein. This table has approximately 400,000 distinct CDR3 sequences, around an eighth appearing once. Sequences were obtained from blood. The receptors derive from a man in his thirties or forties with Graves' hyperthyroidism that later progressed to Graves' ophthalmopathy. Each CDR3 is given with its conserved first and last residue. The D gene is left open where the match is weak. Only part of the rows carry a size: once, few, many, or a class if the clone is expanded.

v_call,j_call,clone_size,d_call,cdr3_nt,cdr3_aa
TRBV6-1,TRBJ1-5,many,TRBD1,TGTGCCAGCAGAAACAGGGGGCCGGGGGGCAATCAGCCCCAGCATTTT,CASRNRGPGGNQPQHF
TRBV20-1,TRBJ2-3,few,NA,TGCAGTGCTAGAGATAAAACAGGGACAGATACGCAGTATTTT,CSARDKTGTDTQYF
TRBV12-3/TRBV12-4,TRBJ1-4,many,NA,TGTGCCAGCAGTTTTTCAGGGGTGGAAGAAAAACTGTTTTTT,CASSFSGVEEKLFF
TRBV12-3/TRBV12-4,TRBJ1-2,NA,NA,TGTGCCAGCAGTTTGTGGCCCAGCTATGGCTACACCTTC,CASSLWPSYGYTF
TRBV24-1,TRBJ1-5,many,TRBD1,TGTGCCACCAGTGATCCGGGACAGGGAGGCAATCAGCCCCAGCATTTT,CATSDPGQGGNQPQHF
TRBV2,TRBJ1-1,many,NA,TGTGCCAGTTCCGGGTTCACTGAAGCTTTCTTT,CASSGFTEAFF
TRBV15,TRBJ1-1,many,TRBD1,TGTGCCACCAGCAGACGGACAGGACCTATACGTGAAGCTTTCTTT,CATSRRTGPIREAFF
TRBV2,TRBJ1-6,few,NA,TGTGCCAGCAGGAGGGAAGGCGCCTATAATTCACCCCTCCACTTT,CASRREGAYNSPLHF
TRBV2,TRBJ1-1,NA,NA,TGTGCCAGCAGGAAGTTGGACACTGAAGCTTTCTTT,CASRKLDTEAFF
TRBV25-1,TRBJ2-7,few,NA,TGTGCCAGCAGTGTAGAGTTCGAGCAGTACTTC,CASSVEFEQYF
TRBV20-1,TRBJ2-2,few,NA,TGCAGTGCTAGCGTCGAAGCGAACACCGGGGAGCTGTTTTTT,CSASVEANTGELFF
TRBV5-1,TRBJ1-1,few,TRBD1,TGCGCCAGCAGCGCCACGACAGGGATAATGAACACTGAAGCTTTCTTT,CASSATTGIMNTEAFF
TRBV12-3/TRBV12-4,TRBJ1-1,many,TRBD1,TGTGCCAGCAGTTTGGGGACAGCACCCATGAACACTGAAGCTTTCTTT,CASSLGTAPMNTEAFF
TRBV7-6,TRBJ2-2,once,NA,TGTGCCAGCAGCTTAGATGGGCAGCCGGGCACCGGGGAGCTGTTTTTT,CASSLDGQPGTGELFF
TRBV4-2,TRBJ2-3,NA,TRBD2,TGTGCCAGCAGCCAAGAGCTAGCGGGGTCAGATACGCAGTATTTT,CASSQELAGSDTQYF
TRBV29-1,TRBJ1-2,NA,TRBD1,TGCAGCGTTGACCATGGTACAGGGGCTGGCTACACCTTC,CSVDHGTGAGYTF
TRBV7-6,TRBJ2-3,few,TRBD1,TGTGCCAGCAGCTTAGAAGACAGGGGCGCAGATACGCAGTATTTT,CASSLEDRGADTQYF
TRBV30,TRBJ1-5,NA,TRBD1,TGTGCCTGGAGTAGGGGACAGGGGGGCTGGGAGCCCCAGCATTTT,CAWSRGQGGWEPQHF
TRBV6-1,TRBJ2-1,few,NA,TGTGCCAGCAGGAGGGATGTATACGATGAGCAGTTCTTC,CASRRDVYDEQFF
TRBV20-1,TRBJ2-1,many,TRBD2,TGCAGTGTCAGAGAGCGGGGGCTAAGCGATGAGCAGTTCTTC,CSVRERGLSDEQFF
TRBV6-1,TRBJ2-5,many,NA,TGTGCCAGCAGTGGCGGGGAGGAGACCCAGTACTTC,CASSGGEETQYF
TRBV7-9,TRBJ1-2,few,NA,TGTGCCAGCAGCCCCGAAGGACCAATCCTTGTCCACACCTTC,CASSPEGPILVHTF
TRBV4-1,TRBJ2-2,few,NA,TGCGCCAGCAGCCAAGATAGGGTGATCCGCATAGGGCAGCCTAGGGGGACCGGGGAGCTGTTTTTT,CASSQDRVIRIGQPRGTGELFF
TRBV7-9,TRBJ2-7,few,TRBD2,TGTGCCAGCAGCTCGACTAGCTTCGCCGAGCAGTACTTC,CASSSTSFAEQYF
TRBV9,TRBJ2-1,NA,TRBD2,TGTGCCAGCAGTTTCGAGGGGAGGGCCCCCTACAATGAGCAGTTCTTC,CASSFEGRAPYNEQFF
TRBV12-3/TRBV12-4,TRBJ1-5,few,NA,TGTGCCAGCTCACCCGGAGGGACCGGATCCTATAGCAATCAGCCCCAGCATTTT,CASSPGGTGSYSNQPQHF
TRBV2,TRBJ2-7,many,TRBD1,TGTGCCAGCAGTGAAGCCCTGGGACAGTACTACGAGCAGTACTTC,CASSEALGQYYEQYF
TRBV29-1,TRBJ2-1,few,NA,TGCAGCGTTGACGAAGGGAATGAGCAGTTCTTC,CSVDEGNEQFF
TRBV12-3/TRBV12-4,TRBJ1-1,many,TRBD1,TGTGCCAGCAGTGACAGGGGGCTGAACACTGAAGCTTTCTTT,CASSDRGLNTEAFF
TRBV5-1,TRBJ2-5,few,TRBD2,TGCGCCAGCAGCTTGGAAGGTAGCGGGGGTCAAGAGACCCAGTACTTC,CASSLEGSGGQETQYF
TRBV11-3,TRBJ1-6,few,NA,TGTGCCAGCAGCTTAGGTCCGGGAGGGAATTCACCCCTCCACTTT,CASSLGPGGNSPLHF
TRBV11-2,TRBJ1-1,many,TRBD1,TGTGCCAGCTCCTCCAGGGGGCCGAACACTGAAGCTTTCTTT,CASSSRGPNTEAFF
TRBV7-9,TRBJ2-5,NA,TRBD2,TGTGCCAGCAGCCCAACTAGCGGGGGGTGGGAGACCCAGTACTTC,CASSPTSGGWETQYF
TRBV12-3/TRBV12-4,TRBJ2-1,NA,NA,TGTGCCAGCAGTTTAAGGGCGGCCAATGAGCAGTTCTTC,CASSLRAANEQFF
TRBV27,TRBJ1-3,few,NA,TGTGCCAGCAGAGGCCAGGGAAACACCATATATTTT,CASRGQGNTIYF
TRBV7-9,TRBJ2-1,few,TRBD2,TGTGCCAGCAGCTGGGGGACTAGCGGGGGGGCTTCCTACAATGAGCAGTTCTTC,CASSWGTSGGASYNEQFF
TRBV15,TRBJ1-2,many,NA,TGTGCCACCAGCCCTCAAGGGGGGTTAGCGGCTAACTATGGCTACACCTTC,CATSPQGGLAANYGYTF
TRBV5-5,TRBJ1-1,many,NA,TGTGCCAGCATCGGGACCGGTACTGAAGCTTTCTTT,CASIGTGTEAFF
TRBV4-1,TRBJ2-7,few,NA,TGCGCCAGCCGTATAAGCGACAGGGAGGACGACGAGCAGTACTTC,CASRISDREDDEQYF
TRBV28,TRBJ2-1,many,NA,TGTGCCAGCAGTTTACTCACAGACTCCTACAATGAGCAGTTCTTC,CASSLLTDSYNEQFF
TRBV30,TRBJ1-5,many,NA,TGTGCCTGGAGTCCCCAGTTGAATCAGCCCCAGCATTTT,CAWSPQLNQPQHF
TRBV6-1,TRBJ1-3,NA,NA,TGTGCCAGCGGGGGGGACATCGGAAACACCATATATTTT,CASGGDIGNTIYF
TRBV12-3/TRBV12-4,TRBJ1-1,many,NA,TGTGCCAGCAGTCCTCTGGGAGGGTTTACTGAAGCTTTCTTT,CASSPLGGFTEAFF
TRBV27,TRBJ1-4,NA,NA,TGTGCCAGCAGTTGGTCCCAGGGAGGAAATGAAAAACTGTTTTTT,CASSWSQGGNEKLFF
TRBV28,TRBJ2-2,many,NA,TGTGCCACAAGGACAGATACGAACACCGGGGAGCTGTTTTTT,CATRTDTNTGELFF
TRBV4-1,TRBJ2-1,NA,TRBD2,TGCGCCAGCAGCCACGTCAGACTAGCCTCCTACAATGAGCAGTTCTTC,CASSHVRLASYNEQFF
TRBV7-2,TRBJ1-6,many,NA,TGTGCCAGCAGCTCCCCAACGGATTCACCCCTCCACTTT,CASSSPTDSPLHF